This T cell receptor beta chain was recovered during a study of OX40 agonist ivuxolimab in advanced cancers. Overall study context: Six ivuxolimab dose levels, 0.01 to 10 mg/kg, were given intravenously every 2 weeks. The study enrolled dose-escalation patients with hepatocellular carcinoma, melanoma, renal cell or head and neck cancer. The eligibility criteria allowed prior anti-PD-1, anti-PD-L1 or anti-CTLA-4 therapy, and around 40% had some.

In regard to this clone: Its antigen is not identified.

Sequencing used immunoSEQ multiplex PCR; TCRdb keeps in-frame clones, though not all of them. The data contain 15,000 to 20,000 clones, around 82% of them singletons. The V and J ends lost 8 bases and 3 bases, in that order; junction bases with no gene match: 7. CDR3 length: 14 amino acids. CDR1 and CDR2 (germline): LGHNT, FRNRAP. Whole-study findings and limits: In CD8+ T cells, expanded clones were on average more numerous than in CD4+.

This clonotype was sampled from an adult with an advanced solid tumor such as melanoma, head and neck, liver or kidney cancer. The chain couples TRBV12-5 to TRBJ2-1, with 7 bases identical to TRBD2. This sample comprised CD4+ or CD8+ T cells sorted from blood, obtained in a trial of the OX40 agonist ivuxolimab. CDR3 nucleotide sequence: TGTGCTAGTTCTCCTAGCGGAAACTACAATGAGCAGTTCTTC. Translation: CASSPSGNYNEQFF. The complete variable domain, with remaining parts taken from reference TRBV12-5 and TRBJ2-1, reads DARVTQTPRHKVTEMGQEVTMRCQPILGHNTVFWYRQTMMQGLELLAYFRNRAPLDDSGMPKDRFSAEMPDATLATLKIQPSEPRDSAVYFCASSPSGNYNEQFFGPGTRLTVL.